A single sample gave rise to the 8 T cell receptor beta chains below, sequenced in a study of T-cell memory formation after mild COVID-19 (TCRdb year 2021). The receptor library was made with 5' RACE. TCRdb shows the sequencer as Illumina NovaSeq 6000. Using fastp at Q25 and MiXCR, TCRdb reprocessed the public reads and kept productive beta chains. Entries are consolidated by CDR3 protein sequence, retaining the most common genes and DNA. The sample yields 85,000 to 120,000 distinct CDR3 sequences; approximately 13% were counted once. The ten biggest clones cover 27% of the sample. Sequencing was done on a sample of PBMCs or a T cell subset sorted from them (not recorded which). These receptors were collected from an adult woman who had mild COVID-19 (a few samples of this study predate the infection). The sample titles of this study are shuffled in the database, so cell type and time point are left out; the donor was told from shared clones.

J is TRBJ1-4 and V is TRBV5-1, with D tentatively TRBD1 (5 bases). The CDR3 is made up of 16 amino acids. CDR1 and CDR2 from the germline V gene are SGHRS and YFSETQ. Trimming stripped 2 bases from V and 5 bases from J, with 16 bases between. Here the CDR3 reads CASSLTVGGLNEKLFF. CDR3 nucleotides: TGCGCCAGCAGCTTAACTGTTGGGGGATTAAATGAAAAACTGTTTTTT.

The gene calls are TRBV4-1 and TRBJ2-1; TRBD2 agrees at 8 bases. After removal of 0 bases from V and 6 bases from J, the junction contained 4 bases not matched to a gene. The germline gives CDR1 MGHRA, CDR2 YSYEKL. This CDR3 spans 15 amino acids. The CDR3 DNA is TGCGCCAGCAGCCAAGAACGGGGGGGCATCAATGAGCAGTTCTTC. Encoded protein: CASSQERGGINEQFF.

This clonotype was seen only a few times. The CDR3 DNA sequence: TGTGCCTGGAGGTCCAGCCAAGGCGGGGACACTGAAGCTTTCTTT. This codes for CAWRSSQGGDTEAFF. V gene TRBV30 combines with J gene TRBJ1-1, with D unclear. From germline, CDR1 is GTSNPN and CDR2 SVGIG (reference sequence). The CDR3 spans 15 residues. V was trimmed by 3 bases and J by 3 bases, leaving 17 bases between them.

This clonotype has a handful of counts. The chain uses TRBV29-1 and TRBJ2-1, with 7 bases fitting TRBD2. The CDR3 extends over 13 amino acids. J gave up 4 bases and V 6 bases, and 6 bases lay outside the gene matches. Per germline, CDR1 SQVTM and CDR2 ANQGSEA. The CDR3 DNA sequence: TGCAGCGTCTCCCTAGCGGCTTACAATGAGCAGTTCTTC. Protein product: CSVSLAAYNEQFF.

The sample holds many counts of this clonotype. This chain uses TRBV7-2 with TRBJ2-3; the match to TRBD2 covers 12 bases. The V segment lost 3 bases and the J segment 6 bases; nucleotides outside the gene matches: 7. The CDR3 spans 16 residues. The germline V gene encodes CDR1 SGHTA and CDR2 FQGNSA. The CDR3, as DNA: TGTGCCAGCAGCTTCCCGGCGCTAGCGGGAGGGGATACGCAGTATTTT. Protein sequence: CASSFPALAGGDTQYF. The full variable domain, rest sourced from reference TRBV7-2 and TRBJ2-3, is GAGVSQSPSNKVTEKGKDVELRCDPISGHTALYWYRQSLGQGLEFLIYFQGNSAPDKSGLPSDRFSAERTGGSVSTLTIQRTQQEDSAVYLCASSFPALAGGDTQYFGPGTRLTVL.

The rearrangement links TRBV6-6 to TRBJ1-5, with D perhaps matching TRBD1 (5 bases). Looked up from germline, CDR1 is MNHNY and CDR2 is SVGAGI (reference sequence). This CDR3 has 17 residues. V was shortened by 6 bases and J by 5 bases, with 23 bases between the two germline ends. The CDR3 DNA reads as TGTGCCAGCAGCCCCTTAGCCGGGACGGACATCTATCAGCCCCAGCATTTT. It specifies CASSPLAGTDIYQPQHF.

This clonotype was counted between two and nine times. The V gene is TRBV29-1, the J gene TRBJ2-3, with D perhaps TRBD2 (5 bases). The CDR3 totals 13 residues. From germline, CDR1 is SQVTM and CDR2 ANQGSEA. Deletions cut 6 bases from V and 2 bases from J, with 12 bases between. The CDR3 sequence: CSVLRVNTDTQYF. The CDR3 region has the DNA TGCAGCGTATTGCGGGTAAACACAGATACGCAGTATTTT.

This clonotype was observed a handful of times. The V gene is TRBV9, the J gene TRBJ2-1; D may be TRBD2 (6 bases). In germline, CDR1 is SGDLS, CDR2 YYNGEE. V dropped 0 bases and J dropped 2 bases, with 9 bases sitting between them. There are 15 residues in the CDR3. CDR3 region: CASSVASGAYNEQFF. In DNA form, the CDR3 reads TGTGCCAGCAGCGTAGCGTCGGGGGCCTACAATGAGCAGTTCTTC.